This entry concerns a single T cell receptor (beta chain). The sample belongs to a study of blood T cell repertoires in COVID-19. On the study more broadly: Sites across the United States, Italy and Spain contributed samples from acute and convalescent COVID-19.

The CDR3 totals 18 residues. CDR1 is MGHDK and CDR2 is SYGVNS in the germline V gene. V was cut by 3 bases and J by 8 bases, with 23 bases left in between. How the authors handled the data: Amplification with reference gene primers provided the estimates of nucleated cell counts. Produced via immunoSEQ multiplex PCR; TCRdb's table is partial and in-frame only. The D gene and trimming were derived from the DNA, and the V and J assignments and clone size from that table. The sample contains roughly 36,000 clones, approximately 87% of which appear only once. The sample consisted of peripheral blood. The clonotype originates from a man aged 45-60 years with active or convalescent COVID-19. The chain joins TRBV25-1 to TRBJ1-6; D may be TRBD1 (5 bases). DNA for the CDR3: TGTGCCAGCAGTGACCGGCGGAGCAGGGCTTCTGGTGATTCACCCCTCCACTTT. Translation: CASSDRRSRASGDSPLHF.